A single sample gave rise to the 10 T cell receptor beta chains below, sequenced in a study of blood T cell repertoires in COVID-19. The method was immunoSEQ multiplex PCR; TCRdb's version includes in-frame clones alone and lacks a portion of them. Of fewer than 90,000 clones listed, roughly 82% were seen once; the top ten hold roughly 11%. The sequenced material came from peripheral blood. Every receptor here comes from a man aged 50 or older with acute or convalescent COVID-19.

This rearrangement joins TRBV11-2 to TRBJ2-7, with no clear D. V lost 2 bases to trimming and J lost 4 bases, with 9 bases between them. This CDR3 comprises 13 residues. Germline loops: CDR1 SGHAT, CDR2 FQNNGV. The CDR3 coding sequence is TGTGCCAGCAGCTTAACTCCTAATTACGAGCAGTACTTC. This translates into CASSLTPNYEQYF.

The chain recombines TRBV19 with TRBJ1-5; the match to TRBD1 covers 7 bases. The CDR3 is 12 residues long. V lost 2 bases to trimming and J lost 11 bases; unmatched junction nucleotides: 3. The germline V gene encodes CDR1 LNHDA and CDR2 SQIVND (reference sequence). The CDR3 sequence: CASSIRDSAQHF. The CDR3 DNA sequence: TGTGCCAGTAGTATACGGGACAGTGCCCAGCATTTT.

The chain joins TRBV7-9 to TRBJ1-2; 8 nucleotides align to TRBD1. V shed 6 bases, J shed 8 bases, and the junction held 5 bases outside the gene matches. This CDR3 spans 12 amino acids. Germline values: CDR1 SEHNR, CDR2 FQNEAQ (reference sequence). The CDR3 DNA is TGTGCCAGCAGATCCGGGACAGGAGGCTACACCTTC. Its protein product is CASRSGTGGYTF.

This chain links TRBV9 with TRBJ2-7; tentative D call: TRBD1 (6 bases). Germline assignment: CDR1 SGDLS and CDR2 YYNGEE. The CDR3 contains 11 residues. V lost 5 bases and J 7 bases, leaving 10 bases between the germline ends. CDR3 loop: CASSGGPEQYF. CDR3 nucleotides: TGTGCCAGCAGTGGGGGCCCGGAGCAGTACTTC.

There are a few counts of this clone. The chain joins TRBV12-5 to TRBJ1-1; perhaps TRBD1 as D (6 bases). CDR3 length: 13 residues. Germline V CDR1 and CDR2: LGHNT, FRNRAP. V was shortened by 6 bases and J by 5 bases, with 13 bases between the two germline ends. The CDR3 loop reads CASGSSGATEAFF. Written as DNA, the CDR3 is TGTGCTAGTGGCTCCTCAGGGGCTACTGAAGCTTTCTTT.

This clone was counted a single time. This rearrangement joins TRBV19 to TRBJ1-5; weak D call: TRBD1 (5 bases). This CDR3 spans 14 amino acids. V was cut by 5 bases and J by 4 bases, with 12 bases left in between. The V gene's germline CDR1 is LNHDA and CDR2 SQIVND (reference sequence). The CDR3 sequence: CASSPTGGNQPQHF. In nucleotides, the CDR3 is TGTGCCAGTAGTCCTACGGGGGGAAATCAGCCCCAGCATTTT.

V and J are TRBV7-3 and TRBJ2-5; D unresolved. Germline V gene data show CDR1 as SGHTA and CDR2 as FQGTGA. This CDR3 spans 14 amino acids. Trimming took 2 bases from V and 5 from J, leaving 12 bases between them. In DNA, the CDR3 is TGTGCCAGCAGCTTAGGATCTCCCAGGGAGACCCAGTACTTC. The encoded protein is CASSLGSPRETQYF.

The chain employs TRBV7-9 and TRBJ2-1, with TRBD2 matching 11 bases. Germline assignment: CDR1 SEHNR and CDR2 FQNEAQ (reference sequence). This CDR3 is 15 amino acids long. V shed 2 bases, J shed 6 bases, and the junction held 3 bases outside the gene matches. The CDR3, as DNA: TGTGCCAGCAGCTTAAGACTAGCGGGGACCAATGAGCAGTTCTTC. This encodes CASSLRLAGTNEQFF. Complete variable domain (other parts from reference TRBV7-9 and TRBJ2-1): DTGVSQNPRHKITKRGQNVTFRCDPISEHNRLYWYRQTLGQGPEFLTYFQNEAQLEKSRLLSDRFSAERPKGSFSTLEIQRTEQGDSAMYLCASSLRLAGTNEQFFGPGTRLTVL.

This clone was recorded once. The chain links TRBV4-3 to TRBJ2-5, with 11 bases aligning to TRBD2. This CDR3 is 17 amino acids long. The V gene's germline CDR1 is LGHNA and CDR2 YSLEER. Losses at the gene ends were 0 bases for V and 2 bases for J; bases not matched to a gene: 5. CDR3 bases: TGCGCCAGCAGCCAAGATAGGGTAGCGGGGGGGCAAGAGACCCAGTACTTC. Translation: CASSQDRVAGGQETQYF.

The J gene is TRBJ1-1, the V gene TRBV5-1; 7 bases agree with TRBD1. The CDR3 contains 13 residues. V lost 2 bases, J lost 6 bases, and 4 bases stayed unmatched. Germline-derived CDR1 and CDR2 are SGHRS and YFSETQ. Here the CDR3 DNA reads TGCGCCAGCAGCTTCGGGCAGGGGGCTGAAGCTTTCTTT. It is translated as CASSFGQGAEAFF.